Following are 22 T cell receptor beta chains from one sample sequenced in a study of a mutant IDH1 vaccine in newly diagnosed glioma. As to time point: week 23, last vaccination. With topical imiquimod, each dose of the vaccine consisted of 300 ug of mutant IDH1 20-mer peptide. Their specific antigens are unknown. Sequencing used immunoSEQ multiplex PCR; TCRdb keeps in-frame clones, though not all of them. The profile shows tens of thousands of clones, 80% of them singletons. The sequences come from PBMCs, collected from a glioma patient whose treatment included an IDH1 peptide vaccine. The receptor source for this set is a woman aged 18-29 years with glioma.

This rearrangement joins TRBV13 to TRBJ2-1, with 11 bases lining up with TRBD2. The CDR3 extends over 17 amino acids. V lost 4 bases to trimming and J lost 9 bases; unmatched junction nucleotides: 14. In germline, CDR1 is PRHDT, CDR2 FYEKMQ (reference sequence). In DNA, the CDR3 is TGTGCCAGCAGCTCCCCTTGGGGTAGCGGGAGGGCGAGTGAGCAGTTCTTC. The encoded protein is CASSSPWGSGRASEQFF.

This clone occurred a few times. This rearrangement joins TRBV4-3 to TRBJ2-1, with 12 positions matching TRBD2. Looked up from germline, CDR1 is LGHNA and CDR2 is YSLEER. V was clipped by 0 bases and J by 10 bases; unmatched bases: 10. The CDR3 contains 17 residues. The CDR3 nucleotides read TGCGCCAGCAGCCAAGATTTGGCTAGCGGGAGGGCCAGGGAGCAGTTCTTC. Translated: CASSQDLASGRAREQFF.

V and J are TRBV5-4 and TRBJ1-2; 9 positions match TRBD1. Germline CDR1 and CDR2: SGHNT and YYREEE (reference sequence). CDR3 length: 14 residues. Trimming cost V 1 base and J 8 bases; bases outside gene matches: 6. The DNA for the CDR3 is TGTGCCAGCAGCTTGATTCAACAGGGGGCGGGCTACACCTTC. It specifies CASSLIQQGAGYTF. The variable domain in full, completed from reference TRBV5-4 and TRBJ1-2, reads ETGVTQSPTHLIKTRGQQVTLRCSSQSGHNTVSWYQQALGQGPQFIFQYYREEENGRGNFPPRFSGLQFPNYSSELNVNALELDDSALYLCASSLIQQGAGYTFGSGTRLTVV.

This chain connects TRBV4-1 to TRBJ1-5; D gene unclear. The germline V gene has CDR1 MGHRA and CDR2 YSYEKL. This CDR3 comprises 15 residues. Trimming took off 0 bases at V and 4 bases at J, with 10 bases between the two ends. The CDR3 loop is CASSQDHSANQPQHF. CDR3 coding DNA: TGCGCCAGCAGCCAAGATCACTCAGCTAATCAGCCCCAGCATTTT.

The chain has TRBV28 and TRBJ2-3; tentative D call: TRBD2 (6 bases). Trimming cost V 8 bases and J 1 base, with 10 bases left between them. The V gene's germline CDR1 is MDHEN and CDR2 SYDVKM. The length of the CDR3 is 13 residues. The DNA of the CDR3 is TGTGCCAGCCGACTAGGTCGCACAGATACGCAGTATTTT. Protein sequence: CASRLGRTDTQYF.

V and J are TRBV5-1 and TRBJ2-5, with 10 positions matching TRBD1. The V segment lost 10 bases and the J segment 4 bases; nucleotides outside the gene matches: 10. The CDR3 extends over 14 amino acids. CDR1 SGHRS and CDR2 YFSETQ come from the germline V gene. The CDR3 region is CARHRTGGGETQYF. The CDR3 DNA follows: TGCGCCCGACACAGGACAGGGGGAGGAGAGACCCAGTACTTC.

The chain has TRBV7-9 and TRBJ2-1, with unresolved D. The CDR3 runs 12 residues. V was shortened by 4 bases and J by 15 bases, with 16 bases between the two germline ends. CDR1 SEHNR and CDR2 FQNEAQ come from the germline V gene (reference sequence). CDR3 DNA sequence: TGTGCCAGCAGCTCCGGGTCAGCCGCGCCGTTCTTC. It codes for CASSSGSAAPFF.

This clone was recorded once. The CDR3: CASSAAYEQYF. DNA of the CDR3: TGTGCCAGCAGCGCCGCCTACGAGCAGTACTTC. V is TRBV7-2 and J is TRBJ2-7, with D unclear. The CDR3 extends over 11 amino acids. V lost 5 bases, J lost 2 bases, and 4 bases lay in between. Germline CDR1 reads SGHTA; CDR2 reads FQGNSA.

This clone was picked up one time. The chain links TRBV29-1 to TRBJ2-3, with no clear D. CDR1 and CDR2 (germline): SQVTM, ANQGSEA. V was pared by 7 bases and J by 8 bases, with 19 bases between. This CDR3 contains 13 residues. The CDR3 is CSGRWAHSATQYF. The DNA for the CDR3 is TGCAGCGGCCGTTGGGCCCACAGCGCTACGCAGTATTTT.

The rearrangement uses TRBV2 and TRBJ2-1, with 7 bases aligning to TRBD1. V lost 6 bases and J lost 13; bases outside the gene matches: 6. The germline V gene has CDR1 SNHLY and CDR2 FYNNEI. The CDR3 runs 11 residues. CDR3: CASRTGTPQFF. DNA of the CDR3: TGTGCCAGCAGGACAGGGACCCCACAGTTCTTC.

V usage is TRBV7-2 and J usage is TRBJ2-1; D uncertain. The germline V gene encodes CDR1 SGHTA and CDR2 FQGNSA. CDR3 length: 14 amino acids. Trimming left V 6 bases short and J 1 base short, with 10 bases between. The CDR3 sequence is CASRLAPSYNEQFF. Here the CDR3 DNA reads TGTGCCAGCAGACTGGCACCGTCCTACAATGAGCAGTTCTTC.

In its sample, this clone was seen once. This sequence joins TRBV9 and TRBJ2-5; TRBD1 agrees at 8 bases. The germline gives CDR1 SGDLS, CDR2 YYNGEE. The trim removed 2 bases at V and 7 bases at J, leaving 7 bases unmatched. The CDR3 is 14 residues long. The CDR3 DNA is TGTGCCAGCAGCGTTGTGGGACAGGCGAGGACCCAGTACTTC. Its protein product is CASSVVGQARTQYF.

V gene TRBV27 combines with J gene TRBJ2-7; the match to TRBD1 covers 8 bases. This CDR3 spans 15 amino acids. From germline, CDR1 is MNHEY and CDR2 SMNVEV (reference sequence). The J segment lost 2 bases and the V segment lost 5 bases, leaving 8 bases of the junction unmatched. The CDR3 nucleotides read TGTGCCAGCAGTACCAGGGGGCGCCCAACCTACGAGCAGTACTTC. It is translated as CASSTRGRPTYEQYF.

The chain carries TRBV7-9 and TRBJ2-7; 10 nucleotides match TRBD1. CDR1 is SEHNR, CDR2 FQNEAQ, per germline (reference sequence). This CDR3 is 16 amino acids long. J lost 4 bases, V lost 1 base, and 7 bases had no gene match. This CDR3 is CASSLEGTGEEYEQYF. CDR3 DNA: TGTGCCAGCAGCTTAGAAGGGACAGGGGAAGAATACGAGCAGTACTTC.

The rearrangement joins TRBV7-2 to TRBJ2-7; 8 bases match TRBD2. Germline CDR1 and CDR2: SGHTA and FQGNSA. There are 14 residues in the CDR3. V trimming: 6 bases; J trimming: 0 bases; junction bases outside the gene matches: 4. The CDR3 is CASRWRGDSYEQYF. DNA for the CDR3: TGTGCCAGCAGGTGGCGGGGGGACTCCTACGAGCAGTACTTC.

This clone has a single count. V usage is TRBV19 and J usage is TRBJ2-1; TRBD2 matches 9 bases. CDR3 size: 19 residues. Germline trimming cut 8 bases from V and 0 bases from J; bases unmatched to any gene: 17. Germline CDR1 reads LNHDA; CDR2 reads SQIVND (reference sequence). The CDR3 loop is CASALGVAGAKRSYNEQFF. Here the CDR3 DNA reads TGTGCCAGTGCCCTCGGGGTAGCGGGGGCCAAACGCTCCTACAATGAGCAGTTCTTC.

This clone was recorded once. The genes are TRBV28 and TRBJ1-2; 7 bases line up with TRBD1. V shed 1 base, J shed 4 bases, and the junction held 6 bases outside the gene matches. There are 15 residues in the CDR3. Germline CDR1 is MDHEN and CDR2 is SYDVKM. In DNA form, the CDR3 reads TGTGCCAGCAGTTTATCAGGGGGAGGTATCTATGGCTACACCTTC. Residues: CASSLSGGGIYGYTF.

The chain carries TRBV28 and TRBJ2-7; 9 nucleotides agree with TRBD1. The CDR3 is 14 residues long. V lost 4 bases, J lost 9 bases, and 10 bases stayed unmatched. Looked up from germline, CDR1 is MDHEN and CDR2 is SYDVKM. The CDR3 nucleotides are TGTGCCAGCAGTTCACCGCGACAGGGGGTCGGGCAGTACTTC. This gives the protein CASSSPRQGVGQYF.

The chain joins TRBV5-4 to TRBJ2-5, with 9 bases fitting TRBD1. This CDR3 comprises 15 residues. V was pared by 2 bases and J by 5 bases, with 7 bases of the junction left unmatched. Germline CDR1 and CDR2: SGHNT and YYREEE (reference sequence). The CDR3 sequence: CASSFNRGQSETQYF. The CDR3 region has the DNA TGTGCCAGCAGCTTCAACAGGGGGCAGTCGGAGACCCAGTACTTC.

The rearrangement uses TRBV10-3 and TRBJ1-1, with D perhaps matching TRBD1 (5 bases). Per the germline V gene, CDR1 is ENHRY and CDR2 is SYGVKD. This CDR3 is 13 amino acids long. Deletions cut 3 bases from V and 1 base from J, with 6 bases between. CDR3 region: CAISDGTNTEAFF. The CDR3 bases are TGTGCCATCAGTGACGGGACGAACACTGAAGCTTTCTTT.

This clone has just one count. Germline and junction disagree at one end, which may indicate a read error. This chain links TRBV7-7 with TRBJ1-2, with a tentative D call TRBD1 (5 bases). Per the germline V gene, CDR1 is SSHAT and CDR2 is FNYEAQ (reference sequence). The length of the CDR3 is 14 residues. CDR3 sequence (DNA): TGTGCTAGCAGCTCACCTTACAGGCGGGTAGGCTACACCTTC. It specifies CASSSPYRRVGYTF.

The chain joins TRBV18 to TRBJ1-5, with D possibly TRBD1 on 5 matching bases. The CDR3 spans 12 residues. Germline CDR1 reads KGHSH; CDR2 reads LQKENI. With 5 bases removed from V and 5 bases from J, the gap between germline ends came to 7 bases. Written as DNA, the CDR3 is TGTGCCAGCTCAGTCAGGGATCAGCCCCAGCATTTT. It yields the protein CASSVRDQPQHF. The full variable domain, with the rest looked up from reference TRBV18 and TRBJ1-5, is NAGVMQNPRHLVRRRGQEARLRCSPMKGHSHVYWYRQLPEEGLKFMVYLQKENIIDESGMPKERFSAEFPKEGPSILRIQQVVRGDSAAYFCASSVRDQPQHFGDGTRLSIL.